This section outlines one T cell receptor beta chain sequence together with its context. Its antigen is unknown. Time point indicated: week 23, last vaccination. Every vaccine dose comprised 300 ug of mutant IDH1 20-mer peptide plus topical imiquimod. Assay used: immunoSEQ multiplex PCR; TCRdb lists only in-frame clones, some missing. The data show some 80,000 clones, around 85% seen once. This sample is drawn from a study of a mutant IDH1 vaccine in newly diagnosed glioma. V gave up 5 bases and J gave up 0 bases, with 17 bases separating them. Germline V gene sequence: CDR1 LNHDA, CDR2 SQIVND (reference sequence). The CDR3 has 17 residues.

The chain recombines TRBV19 with TRBJ2-4, with D possibly being TRBD1 or TRBD2 (5 bases each). This receptor was taken from a woman aged 45-65 years with glioma. Sample: PBMCs, taken from a glioma patient whose treatment included an IDH1 peptide vaccine. This CDR3 is CASSGGRGALAKNIQYF. The CDR3, as DNA: TGTGCCAGTAGTGGGGGTAGAGGGGCCTTAGCCAAAAACATTCAGTACTTC.